The present TCR beta chain was sequenced within a study of OX40 agonist ivuxolimab in advanced cancers. Per the germline V gene, CDR1 is SGHRS and CDR2 is YFSETQ. The length of the CDR3 is 13 residues. The V end lost 4 bases, the J end lost 3 bases, and 9 bases lay between the germline ends. Sequenced by immunoSEQ multiplex PCR; TCRdb stores in-frame clones only, minus some. The table lists over 85,000 clones, 90% to 95% of them singletons. Exclusion applied to patients with autoimmune disease history or systemic immunosuppression. Blood was sampled at baseline, cycle 4 day 1, and cycle 7 day 1. J is TRBJ2-3 and V is TRBV5-1; D call uncertain. This TCR was sampled from an adult with an advanced solid tumor such as melanoma, head and neck, liver or kidney cancer. The specimen was CD4+ or CD8+ T cells sorted from blood, collected in a trial of the OX40 agonist ivuxolimab. CDR3 loop: CASSVLGTDTQYF. The CDR3 nucleotides are TGCGCCAGCAGCGTGTTGGGGACAGATACGCAGTATTTT.